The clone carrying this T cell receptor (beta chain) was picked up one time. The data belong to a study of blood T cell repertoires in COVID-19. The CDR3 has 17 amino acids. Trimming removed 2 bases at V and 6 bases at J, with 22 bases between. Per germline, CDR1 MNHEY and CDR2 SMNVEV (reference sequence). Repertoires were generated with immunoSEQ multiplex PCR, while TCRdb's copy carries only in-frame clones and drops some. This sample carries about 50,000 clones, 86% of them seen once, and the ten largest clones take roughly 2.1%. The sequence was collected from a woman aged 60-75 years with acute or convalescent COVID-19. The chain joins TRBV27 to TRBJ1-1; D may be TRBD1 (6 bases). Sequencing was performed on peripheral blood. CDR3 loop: CASSLRDKAPPYAEAFF. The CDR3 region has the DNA TGTGCCAGCAGTTTACGGGACAAGGCCCCCCCCTACGCTGAAGCTTTCTTT.